These 16 T cell receptor beta chains were sequenced from one sample in a study of long-term antiretroviral therapy in people with HIV. Running of the v3.0 immunoSEQ assay took place at survey level. Method: immunoSEQ multiplex PCR; TCRdb's copy keeps in-frame clones and lacks some. The data contain 6,000 to 8,500 clones, approximately 74% of them singletons. This material consisted of unsorted PBMCs, taken 0.1 years before starting antiretroviral therapy. These receptors all come from a man between 18 and 35 years old with HIV.

The CDR3 region has the DNA TGCGCCAGCAGCCCCTGGGGAGCGACGAGCCGGGACAGGAACACTGAAGCTTTCTTT. It encodes CASSPWGATSRDRNTEAFF. The V and J genes are TRBV5-1 and TRBJ1-1, with 7 bases aligning to TRBD1. Germline lookup yields CDR1 SGHRS and CDR2 YFSETQ. The CDR3 has 19 amino acids. V was pared by 4 bases and J by 1 base, with 19 bases of the junction left unmatched.

Judged by abundance, this clone is large (0.1 to 1%). The chain joins TRBV5-6 to TRBJ2-1, with 7 positions matching TRBD1. This CDR3 comprises 15 residues. Germline loops: CDR1 SGHDT, CDR2 YYEEEE. J gave up 2 bases and V 0 bases, and 2 bases lay outside the gene matches. This CDR3 reads CASSLGDRAYNEQFF. The CDR3 region has the DNA TGTGCCAGCAGCTTGGGTGACAGGGCCTACAATGAGCAGTTCTTC.

Only a few counts were recorded for this clone. The chain uses TRBV27 and TRBJ1-1, with D hard to call. V was clipped by 4 bases and J by 4 bases, with 16 bases between them. Germline V gives CDR1 MNHEY, CDR2 SMNVEV (reference sequence). The CDR3 sequence is 15 residues long. CDR3 DNA: TGTGCCAGCAGTTGGACCTCTAATTGGGGCACTGAAGCTTTCTTT. This encodes CASSWTSNWGTEAFF.

As for this clone: An end of the junction differs from the germline gene, which may be a read error. This chain links TRBV7-7 with TRBJ2-7, with unresolved D. This CDR3 is built from 14 residues. Germline CDR1 is SSHAT and CDR2 is FNYEAQ (reference sequence). The CDR3 loop reads CASSLGRRSYEQYF. DNA of the CDR3: TGTGCTAGCAGCTTAGGTAGACGGTCCTACGAGCAGTACTTC.

The chain is built from TRBV5-1 and TRBJ2-3; D uncertain. Trimming removed 2 bases at V and 3 bases at J, with 7 bases between. This CDR3 comprises 13 residues. The germline V gene has CDR1 SGHRS and CDR2 YFSETQ. The CDR3 is CASSFWQTDTQYF. The CDR3 bases are TGCGCCAGCAGCTTTTGGCAGACAGATACGCAGTATTTT.

This sequence joins TRBV28 and TRBJ2-2, with 12 bases lining up with TRBD1. Germline V lookup: CDR1 MDHEN, CDR2 SYDVKM. V gave up 5 bases and J gave up 6 bases; unmatched junction bases: 16. The CDR3 runs 19 residues. CDR3 region: CASSGIEITGQGASGELFF. CDR3 bases: TGTGCCAGCAGTGGTATCGAAATCACGGGACAGGGGGCATCCGGGGAGCTGTTTTTT.

V is TRBV4-1 and J is TRBJ1-2; TRBD1 is a possible D gene (6 bases). Per germline, CDR1 MGHRA and CDR2 YSYEKL. This CDR3 spans 15 amino acids. V lost 0 bases and J lost 0, with 8 bases in between. This chain's CDR3 is CASSQDSGANYGYTF. The CDR3 coding sequence is TGCGCCAGCAGCCAAGATTCAGGGGCTAACTATGGCTACACCTTC.

The genes are TRBV28 and TRBJ1-5; no clear D. This CDR3 spans 15 amino acids. V was clipped by 2 bases and J by 1 base, with 9 bases between them. Germline CDR1 is MDHEN and CDR2 is SYDVKM. The CDR3 region has the DNA TGTGCCAGCAGTTTACTGGGATCGAGCAATCAGCCCCAGCATTTT. The encoded protein is CASSLLGSSNQPQHF.

The rearrangement joins TRBV18 to TRBJ1-5; tentative D call: TRBD1 (6 bases). CDR1 is KGHSH and CDR2 is LQKENI in the germline V gene. The CDR3 is 13 amino acids. The ends were cut back, 2 bases at V and 8 bases at J, with 10 bases in the middle. The CDR3 region is CASSPGGLEPQHF. CDR3 nucleotides: TGTGCCAGCTCACCAGGGGGCTTGGAGCCCCAGCATTTT.

The genes are TRBV7-3 and TRBJ2-2; D is possibly TRBD1 (7 bases). Trimming removed 5 bases at V and 4 bases at J, with 17 bases between. CDR1 is SGHTA and CDR2 is FQGTGA in the germline V gene. The CDR3 runs to 16 residues. The chain's CDR3 is CASSRLGTVATGELFF. DNA for the CDR3: TGTGCCAGCAGCCGACTAGGGACAGTGGCCACCGGGGAGCTGTTTTTT.

This sequence joins TRBV4-2 and TRBJ1-3; no clear D. This CDR3 comprises 16 residues. CDR1 LGHNA and CDR2 YNFKEQ come from the germline V gene. V was shortened by 0 bases and J by 7 bases, with 16 bases between the two germline ends. This CDR3 reads CASSQEDREPRNTIYF. CDR3 DNA: TGTGCCAGCAGCCAAGAGGATAGGGAGCCAAGGAACACCATATATTTT.

This CDR3 reads CASSQDRGAYEQYF. The CDR3 DNA follows: TGTGCCAGCTCACAGGACAGGGGAGCCTACGAGCAGTACTTC. The gene calls are TRBV18 and TRBJ2-7, with 9 bases lining up with TRBD1. Germline V CDR1 and CDR2: KGHSH, LQKENI. This CDR3 is 14 amino acids long. V lost 4 bases and J lost 2; bases outside the gene matches: 3.

This clone showed up just a few times. V and J are TRBV6-1 and TRBJ1-2, with a weak D call TRBD1 (5 bases). CDR3 length: 15 amino acids. V dropped 8 bases and J dropped 3 bases, with 19 bases sitting between them. Germline assignment: CDR1 MNHNS and CDR2 SASEGT. The CDR3 reads CASSLETGTDYGYTF. In DNA, the CDR3 is TGTGCCAGCTCACTTGAAACCGGGACGGACTATGGCTACACCTTC.

This clone was seen a single time. This chain connects TRBV28 to TRBJ1-6; D possibly corresponds to TRBD1 (5 bases). V lost 2 bases, J lost 4 bases, and 9 bases lay in between. The germline gives CDR1 MDHEN, CDR2 SYDVKM. The CDR3 spans 15 residues. The CDR3 DNA is TGTGCCAGCAGTTTAGGTACAGGTTATAATTCACCCCTCCACTTT. This codes for CASSLGTGYNSPLHF.

The chain recombines TRBV6-5 with TRBJ1-5; maybe TRBD1 (5 bases). CDR3 length: 14 residues. V dropped 5 bases and J dropped 11 bases, with 19 bases sitting between them. From germline, CDR1 is MNHEY and CDR2 SVGAGI. CDR3 DNA sequence: TGTGCCAGCAGTGAAGATGGGACTCCCCAGGCCCAGCATTTT. Translated, it gives CASSEDGTPQAQHF.

This sequence joins TRBV30 and TRBJ1-4; D call uncertain. The V gene lost 4 bases and the J gene lost 6 bases, with 6 bases spanning the gap. The germline V gene has CDR1 GTSNPN and CDR2 SVGIG (reference sequence). This CDR3 contains 11 residues. The chain's CDR3 is CAWKDDEKLFF. DNA of the CDR3: TGTGCCTGGAAGGATGATGAAAAACTGTTTTTT.